This TCR beta chain was recovered during a study of vaccination effects on CD4 cells after COVID-19. The overall study: After the second dose, samples were taken at median day 72.

Sequenced by immunoSEQ multiplex PCR; TCRdb stores in-frame clones only, minus some. The top ten hold roughly 2% of the sample, which has roughly 59,000 clones, around 78% seen once. Germline CDR1 and CDR2: MNHEY and SVGAGI. The CDR3 is 16 amino acids. V was trimmed by 4 bases and J by 0 bases, leaving 13 bases between them. Turning to this clone: Its specificity is not known.

Within the ViraFEST assay, antigen-specific CD4+ T cells underwent expansion with viral peptide pools prior to sequencing. The culture ran for 10 days, and then CD4+ T cells were isolated. Participants got two doses of BNT162b2 or mRNA-1273 vaccine. At days 3 and 7, half of the medium was exchanged for IL-2 medium. The chain employs TRBV6-5 and TRBJ1-3, with D perhaps matching TRBD1 (5 bases). The clonotype was recovered from a human donor who received a COVID-19 vaccine. This specimen consisted of CD4+ T cells from PBMCs cultured with HCoV-OC43 spike peptides, obtained after COVID-19 vaccination. Subset reported: HCoV-OC43 spike overlapping peptide pool stimulation. For the CDR3, the DNA is TGTGCCAGCAGTTTACGGTGGGGCCCCTCTGGAAACACCATATATTTT. This codes for CASSLRWGPSGNTIYF.